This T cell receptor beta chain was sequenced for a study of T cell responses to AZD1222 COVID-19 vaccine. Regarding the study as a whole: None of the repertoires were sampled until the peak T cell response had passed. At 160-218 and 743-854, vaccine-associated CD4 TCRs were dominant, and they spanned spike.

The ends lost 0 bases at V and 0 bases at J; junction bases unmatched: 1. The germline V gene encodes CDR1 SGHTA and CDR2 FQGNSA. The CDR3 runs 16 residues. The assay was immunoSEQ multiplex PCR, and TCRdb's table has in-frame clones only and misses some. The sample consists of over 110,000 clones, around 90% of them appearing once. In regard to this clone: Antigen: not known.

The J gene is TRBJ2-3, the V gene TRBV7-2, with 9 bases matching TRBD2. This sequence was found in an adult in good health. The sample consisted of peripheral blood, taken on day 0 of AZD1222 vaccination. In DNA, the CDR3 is TGTGCCAGCAGCTTAGCGGGACTAGCTAGCACAGATACGCAGTATTTT. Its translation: CASSLAGLASTDTQYF.